Shown below are 18 T cell receptor beta chains from a single sample sequenced in a study of blood T cells in healthy people across ages (dated by TCRdb to the mid-2010s). Library method: 5' RACE. Reads for this sample came from an Illumina HiSeq 2500. A second roughly 7 to 12 cycle PCR used a sample-barcoded 5' primer and a J-beta primer mix. Starting from the raw public reads, TCRdb applied fastp trimming at Q25, assembled clones with MiXCR and retained in-frame beta chains. Every CDR3 protein is listed once, alongside the most common genes and DNA of its rows. A total of 790,000 or so distinct CDR3 sequences appear in this sample, more than 55% of them only once. Of the sample, roughly 24% falls within the top ten clones. The sample was blood. The receptors were sampled from a man aged 35 to 55 in good health.

The chain employs TRBV5-1 and TRBJ2-5; TRBD1 might be the D (6 bases). From germline, CDR1 is SGHRS and CDR2 YFSETQ. Trimming stripped 0 bases from V and 5 bases from J, with 17 bases between. The CDR3 spans 16 residues. In DNA form, the CDR3 reads TGCGCCAGCAGCTTGGAGGGGGTGCCAAAATTGGAGACCCAGTACTTC. Protein product: CASSLEGVPKLETQYF. Looking up the rest from reference TRBV5-1 and TRBJ2-5 gives the full variable domain: KAGVTQTPRYLIKTRGQQVTLSCSPISGHRSVSWYQQTPGQGLQFLFEYFSETQRNKGNFPGRFSGRQFSNSRSEMNVSTLELGDSALYLCASSLEGVPKLETQYFGPGTRLLVL.

The CDR3 protein is CASSYTGSQETQYF. The CDR3, as DNA: TGTGCCAGCAGTTACACTGGCTCGCAAGAGACCCAGTACTTC. V gene TRBV6-5 combines with J gene TRBJ2-4; D is unclear. Near its end, the DNA agrees better with TRBJ2-5, so the J call may be wrong. CDR3 length: 14 residues. Looked up from germline, CDR1 is MNHEY and CDR2 is SVGAGI.

The count of this clonotype is one. The CDR3 loop is CATSDLGQGNRETQYF. The CDR3 DNA reads as TGTGCCACCAGTGATCTGGGACAGGGGAATCGGGAGACCCAGTACTTC. The chain combines TRBV24-1 with TRBJ2-5; 10 nucleotides line up with TRBD1. Germline CDR1 KGHDR, CDR2 SFDVKD. V lost 3 bases and J lost 5; bases outside the gene matches: 8. This CDR3 spans 16 amino acids.

The V call is TRBV4-1, the J call TRBJ1-1, with a weak D call TRBD1 (5 bases). Trimming removed 1 base from V and 3 bases from J, with 9 bases in between. This CDR3 is built from 14 residues. Germline lookup yields CDR1 MGHRA and CDR2 YSYEKL. This CDR3 is CASSQAPGDTEAFF. The CDR3 bases are TGCGCCAGCAGCCAAGCTCCGGGGGACACTGAAGCTTTCTTT.

The chain is built from TRBV5-1 and TRBJ2-7; D gene unclear. Judging by the DNA end, TRBJ2-5 fits better; the J call may be wrong. The CDR3 length is 14 residues. From germline, CDR1 is SGHRS and CDR2 YFSETQ. In nucleotides, the CDR3 is TGCGCCAGCAGCTTTCAGTTAGGAGAAGAGACCCAGTACTTC. Translation gives CASSFQLGEETQYF.

This clonotype was seen many times. V is TRBV20-1 and J is TRBJ2-5; D remains ambiguous. The CDR3 loop spans 10 amino acids. Looked up from germline, CDR1 is DFQATT and CDR2 is SNEGSKA (reference sequence). V lost 3 bases and J 4 bases, leaving 3 bases between the germline ends. The CDR3 loop reads CSARVETQYF. The CDR3 nucleotides read TGCAGTGCTAGGGTAGAGACCCAGTACTTC.

V is TRBV7-8 and J is TRBJ1-1, with 7 positions matching TRBD1. V was clipped by 8 bases and J by 1 base; unmatched bases: 19. Germline V gene data show CDR1 as SGHVS and CDR2 as FQNEAQ. The CDR3 runs to 18 residues. The CDR3 region has the DNA TGTGCCAGCCGGCGGTCATCGGGACAGAATGTCCGGAACACTGAAGCTTTCTTT. Protein sequence: CASRRSSGQNVRNTEAFF. Based on the CDR3 plus reference TRBV7-8 and TRBJ1-1, the full variable domain is GAGVSQSPRYKVAKRGQDVALRCDPISGHVSLFWYQQALGQGPEFLTYFQNEAQLDKSGLPSDRFFAERPEGSVSTLKIQRTQQEDSAVYLCASRRSSGQNVRNTEAFFGQGTRLTVV.

CDR3 coding DNA: TGTGCCAGCAGTCCCCTGGGGGCGGGAGGGCCGAATACGCAGTATTTT. It specifies CASSPLGAGGPNTQYF. J is TRBJ2-3 and V is TRBV6-6, with 9 positions matching TRBD2. Germline V gene sequence: CDR1 MNHNY, CDR2 SVGAGI (reference sequence). This CDR3 has 16 residues. The trim removed 5 bases at V and 7 bases at J, leaving 13 bases unmatched.

This sequence joins TRBV9 and TRBJ2-3; D is perhaps TRBD2 (5 bases). This CDR3 is built from 18 residues. Germline V gene data show CDR1 as SGDLS and CDR2 as YYNGEE. V lost 4 bases, J lost 0 bases, and 21 bases lay in between. CDR3 protein: CASSRGLPGLTSTDTQYF. The DNA of the CDR3 is TGTGCCAGCAGCAGAGGGCTGCCTGGATTGACTAGCACAGATACGCAGTATTTT.

This clonotype appeared a few times. The chain joins TRBV20-1 to TRBJ2-1; D uncertain. Germline assignment: CDR1 DFQATT and CDR2 SNEGSKA (reference sequence). V dropped 3 bases and J dropped 0 bases, with 3 bases sitting between them. This CDR3 is 12 amino acids long. CDR3 DNA: TGCAGTGCTAGCGCCTCCTACAATGAGCAGTTCTTC. Its protein product is CSASASYNEQFF.

The chain joins TRBV10-3 to TRBJ2-3; 7 bases map to TRBD1. In germline, CDR1 is ENHRY, CDR2 SYGVKD. Germline trimming cut 10 bases from V and 2 bases from J; bases unmatched to any gene: 9. This CDR3 has 14 amino acids. The CDR3, as DNA: TGTGCCACGGGACAGCCCTACTACACAGATACGCAGTATTTT. Translating it yields CATGQPYYTDTQYF.

The chain recombines TRBV4-1 with TRBJ2-4; 12 bases are a match to TRBD2. The junction had 9 bases not matched to a gene; V was cut back by 5 bases and J by 13 bases. The CDR3 sequence is 14 residues long. Per germline, CDR1 MGHRA and CDR2 YSYEKL. CDR3 coding DNA: TGCGCCAGCAGCGCGACTAGCGGGAGAGGGGAGCAGTACTTC. Protein: CASSATSGRGEQYF.

This clonotype came up a few times. The chain combines TRBV7-9 with TRBJ2-5, with TRBD2 identical over 12 bases. V trimming: 5 bases; J trimming: 5 bases; junction bases outside the gene matches: 6. Germline V lookup: CDR1 SEHNR, CDR2 FQNEAQ (reference sequence). The CDR3 has 15 residues. The CDR3 protein is CASSRLAGEVETQYF. The CDR3 nucleotides read TGTGCCAGCAGCCGACTAGCGGGAGAGGTGGAGACCCAGTACTTC.

For the CDR3, the DNA is TGCAGCGTTGAATGGGGGACAGATACGCAGTATTTT. Encoded protein: CSVEWGTDTQYF. The V and J genes are TRBV29-1 and TRBJ2-3; D tentatively fits TRBD1 or TRBD2 (5 bases each). V was pared by 2 bases and J by 3 bases, with 6 bases between. This CDR3 is built from 12 residues. Germline loops: CDR1 SQVTM, CDR2 ANQGSEA.

The V and J genes are TRBV9 and TRBJ1-2, with 7 bases fitting TRBD1. The junction had 12 bases not matched to a gene; V was cut back by 5 bases and J by 8 bases. CDR1 and CDR2 (germline): SGDLS, YYNGEE. The CDR3 length is 14 residues. CDR3 in DNA: TGTGCCAGCAGAGACAGGGATACCAATGGGGGCTACACCTTC. Translated, it gives CASRDRDTNGGYTF.

The chain has TRBV2 and TRBJ2-5; D gene ambiguous. V gave up 1 base and J gave up 0 bases, with 6 bases separating them. This CDR3 is 14 amino acids long. Germline loops: CDR1 SNHLY, CDR2 FYNNEI. CDR3 region: CASSEGTYQETQYF. The CDR3 DNA sequence: TGTGCCAGCAGTGAAGGCACGTACCAAGAGACCCAGTACTTC.

The CDR3 DNA follows: TGTGCCAGCAGTTTAAGGGGATCTAGCAATCAGCCCCAGCATTTT. This encodes CASSLRGSSNQPQHF. V gene TRBV12-3 or TRBV12-4 combines with J gene TRBJ1-5; TRBD1 might be the D (5 bases). V gave up 2 bases and J gave up 0 bases, with 8 bases separating them. The CDR3 runs to 15 residues.

The J gene is TRBJ2-5, the V gene TRBV21-1; the table's D call, TRBD2, was not checked against the DNA. TRBV21-1 is a known pseudogene. The CDR3 sequence is 16 residues long. CDR3 sequence (DNA): TGTGCCAGCAGCAAGTTTCTAGCGGGAGGTCGGGAGACCCAGTACTTC. As protein: CASSKFLAGGRETQYF.